The 5 T cell receptor beta chains in this list originate from one sample, sequenced in a study of breast tumors, draining lymph nodes, adjacent tissues. Breast cancer patients provided tissue from their axillary draining lymph nodes. One entry per CDR3 protein results from TCRdb running MiXCR on the multiplex PCR reads. The table has some 100,000 distinct CDR3 sequences, over 20% seen once. Sequencing was performed on axillary lymph node tissue. The receptors here all came from a female donor with breast cancer. Some clones in this sample may be carry-over from other donors' samples.

This clonotype was counted ten times or more. The chain recombines TRBV2 with TRBJ1-2; the D is unclear. The germline CDR1 and CDR2 sequences are SNHLY and FYNNEI. The CDR3 is 13 residues long. The germline V and J ends were trimmed by 6 bases and 7 bases, with 15 bases remaining between them. The CDR3: CASRPNVGGGYTF. As DNA, the CDR3 is TGTGCCAGCAGGCCCAATGTGGGAGGTGGCTACACCTTC.

This clonotype has ten or more counts. The chain is built from TRBV9 and TRBJ2-7; TRBD2 agrees at 9 bases. CDR1 is SGDLS, CDR2 YYNGEE, per germline. V shed 4 bases, J shed 2 bases, and the junction held 7 bases outside the gene matches. The CDR3 contains 15 residues. Here the CDR3 reads CASSPGGGGTYEQYF. The CDR3 DNA is TGTGCCAGCAGCCCAGGCGGGGGGGGTACCTACGAGCAGTACTTC.

The rearrangement uses TRBV28 and TRBJ1-4, with D maybe TRBD1 (5 bases). With 3 bases removed from V and 8 bases from J, the gap between germline ends came to 13 bases. The CDR3 sequence is 14 residues long. Germline V gene data show CDR1 as MDHEN and CDR2 as SYDVKM. This CDR3 reads CASSLPGMGEKLFF. DNA of the CDR3: TGTGCCAGCAGTTTGCCAGGGATGGGAGAAAAACTGTTTTTT. The full variable domain, completed using reference TRBV28 and TRBJ1-4, is DVKVTQSSRYLVKRTGEKVFLECVQDMDHENMFWYRQDPGLGLRLIYFSYDVKMKEKGDIPEGYSVSREKKERFSLILESASTNQTSMYLCASSLPGMGEKLFFGSGTQLSVL.

In regard to this clonotype: A read error may account for a junction end that differs from germline. This rearrangement joins TRBV6-1 to TRBJ1-2, with D perhaps matching TRBD1 (5 bases). Germline CDR1 reads MNHNS; CDR2 reads SASEGT. The CDR3 is 14 amino acids. The CDR3 loop is CANSETGGTYGYTF. The CDR3 DNA reads as TGTGCCAACAGTGAAACGGGGGGTACCTATGGCTACACCTTC.

This clonotype appeared many times. The chain recombines TRBV20-1 with TRBJ2-1, with 7 bases matching TRBD1. The CDR3 runs 15 residues. Germline CDR1 is DFQATT and CDR2 is SNEGSKA (reference sequence). Unmatched junction bases numbered 12, after V lost 5 bases and J lost 5 bases. The CDR3 spells CSALPLVGTDNEQFF. The CDR3 bases are TGCAGTGCTCTCCCACTAGTTGGGACAGACAATGAGCAGTTCTTC.